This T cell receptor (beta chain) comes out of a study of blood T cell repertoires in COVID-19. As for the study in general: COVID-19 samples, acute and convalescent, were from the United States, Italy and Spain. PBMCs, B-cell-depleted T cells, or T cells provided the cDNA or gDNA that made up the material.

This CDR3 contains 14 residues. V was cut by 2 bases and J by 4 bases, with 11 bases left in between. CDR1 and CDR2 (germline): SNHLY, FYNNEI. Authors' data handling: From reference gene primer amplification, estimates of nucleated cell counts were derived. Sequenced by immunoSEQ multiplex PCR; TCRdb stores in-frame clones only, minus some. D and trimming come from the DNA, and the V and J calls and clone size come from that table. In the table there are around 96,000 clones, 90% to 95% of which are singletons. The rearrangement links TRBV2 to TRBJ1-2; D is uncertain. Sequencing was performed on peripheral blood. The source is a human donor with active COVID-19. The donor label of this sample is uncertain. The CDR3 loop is CASSETAAFYGYTF. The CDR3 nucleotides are TGTGCCAGCAGTGAAACAGCCGCGTTCTATGGCTACACCTTC.